The next 14 T cell receptor beta chains were all read from a single sample in a study of blood T cell repertoires in COVID-19. The repertoire was sequenced with immunoSEQ multiplex PCR; TCRdb's copy has only in-frame clones and lacks some. Of roughly 280,000 clones in the sample, about 88% are singletons; the top ten hold roughly 4.9%. The sequenced material came from peripheral blood. These receptors all stem from a woman in her sixties or seventies with COVID-19, enrolled during active disease.

The chain employs TRBV3-1 (or the pseudogene TRBV3-2) and TRBJ1-5; no firm D call. The CDR3 runs to 12 residues. CDR1 LGHDT and CDR2 YNNKEL come from the germline V gene (reference sequence). V was clipped by 3 bases and J by 6 bases, with 6 bases between them. CDR3 DNA: TGTGCCAGCAGCCATGGCCTTCAGCCCCAGCATTTT. Encoded protein: CASSHGLQPQHF.

The rearrangement links TRBV7-2 to TRBJ1-6; no clear D. V lost 1 base, J lost 13 bases, and 17 bases lay in between. The germline gives CDR1 SGHTA, CDR2 FQGNSA. This CDR3 contains 15 residues. CDR3 DNA: TGTGCCAGCAGCTTAGATAGGCCAGGCACAACCCCCCTCCACTTT. Its protein is CASSLDRPGTTPLHF.

The genes are TRBV10-3 and TRBJ1-2; 10 bases match TRBD1. The CDR3 loop spans 15 amino acids. With V trimmed by 6 bases and J by 4 bases, 8 bases remained unmatched. Germline CDR1 is ENHRY and CDR2 is SYGVKD. The CDR3, as DNA: TGTGCCATCAGAGACCGGGACAGGGGAGGCTATGGCTACACCTTC. Its translation: CAIRDRDRGGYGYTF.

The V gene is TRBV7-9, the J gene TRBJ1-2; no clear D. The length of the CDR3 is 13 residues. V was pared by 7 bases and J by 0 bases, with 9 bases between. Germline CDR1 SEHNR, CDR2 FQNEAQ (reference sequence). CDR3 loop: CASNIAANYGYTF. The DNA for the CDR3 is TGTGCCAGCAACATTGCGGCTAACTATGGCTACACCTTC.

This chain links TRBV5-4 with TRBJ1-1, with unresolved D. CDR1 SGHNT and CDR2 YYREEE come from the germline V gene (reference sequence). V lost 4 bases to trimming and J lost 1 base, with 14 bases between them. The CDR3 runs 15 residues. The CDR3 sequence is CASSPDPQRNTEAFF. The CDR3 nucleotides are TGTGCCAGCAGCCCCGACCCACAGAGGAACACTGAAGCTTTCTTT.

The chain is built from TRBV7-9 and TRBJ2-2; 10 nucleotides line up with TRBD2. V gave up 0 bases and J gave up 4 bases; unmatched junction bases: 8. Germline lookup yields CDR1 SEHNR and CDR2 FQNEAQ (reference sequence). The CDR3 loop spans 18 amino acids. The CDR3 DNA reads TGTGCCAGCAGCTTAGCGGGCCTAGCGGGAGTAGGCACCGGGGAGCTGTTTTTT. Its protein product is CASSLAGLAGVGTGELFF.

The chain couples TRBV3-1 (or the pseudogene TRBV3-2) to TRBJ2-2; 11 nucleotides match TRBD2. Germline V gives CDR1 LGHDT, CDR2 YNNKEL (reference sequence). Losses at the gene ends were 4 bases for V and 5 bases for J; bases not matched to a gene: 6. The CDR3 covers 16 residues. The CDR3 here is CASSPRRLAGTGELFF. DNA of the CDR3: TGTGCCAGCAGCCCACGTCGACTAGCGGGGACCGGGGAGCTGTTTTTT.

The rearrangement joins TRBV9 to TRBJ1-2; TRBD1 aligns across 9 bases. Trimming cost V 5 bases and J 8 bases; bases outside gene matches: 10. The CDR3 spans 14 residues. Germline V gene sequence: CDR1 SGDLS, CDR2 YYNGEE. CDR3 in DNA: TGTGCCAGCAGTCGCACAGGGGGCGCGGGGGGCTACACCTTC. It specifies CASSRTGGAGGYTF.

The chain combines TRBV29-1 with TRBJ2-3; 8 nucleotides line up with TRBD1. From germline, CDR1 is SQVTM and CDR2 ANQGSEA. The junction had 7 bases not matched to a gene; V was cut back by 2 bases and J by 3 bases. The CDR3 spans 15 residues. The CDR3 loop is CSVEKDRVGTDTQYF. The CDR3 region has the DNA TGCAGCGTTGAAAAGGACAGGGTGGGGACAGATACGCAGTATTTT.

The genes are TRBV11-2 and TRBJ2-7, with 9 nucleotides matching TRBD1. Germline V gene lookup returns CDR1 SGHAT and CDR2 FQNNGV. This CDR3 has 17 amino acids. Unmatched junction bases numbered 12, after V lost 5 bases and J lost 1 base. The CDR3 loop reads CASSMGGPGTGSYEQYF. CDR3 sequence (DNA): TGTGCCAGCAGCATGGGGGGACCCGGGACAGGGTCCTACGAGCAGTACTTC.

This clone was recorded once. The chain carries TRBV23-1 and TRBJ2-1; D ambiguous. TRBV23-1 is flagged as an ORF with uncertain function. The V and J ends lost 3 bases and 4 bases respectively, with 16 bases between them. There are 16 residues in the CDR3. The CDR3 DNA is TGCGCCAGCAGTCATTGGGCCCTTATGCAATACAATGAGCAGTTCTTC. Translating it yields CASSHWALMQYNEQFF.

The gene calls are TRBV11-2 and TRBJ2-7, with 9 bases lining up with TRBD1. J was trimmed by 6 bases and V by 5 bases; bases with no gene match: 5. The CDR3 extends over 13 amino acids. Germline V gene data show CDR1 as SGHAT and CDR2 as FQNNGV. The CDR3 region has the DNA TGTGCCAGCAGCGCGGACAGGGGAATCGAGCAGTACTTC. As protein: CASSADRGIEQYF.

The rearrangement joins TRBV19 to TRBJ2-1, with 12 positions matching TRBD2. The CDR3 is 16 amino acids. Germline CDR1 and CDR2: LNHDA and SQIVND (reference sequence). J lost 0 bases, V lost 7 bases, and 4 bases had no gene match. CDR3 sequence (DNA): TGTGCCAGTACTCAACTAGCGGGGGGCTCCTACAATGAGCAGTTCTTC. It encodes CASTQLAGGSYNEQFF.

The chain is built from TRBV4-3 and TRBJ1-1; TRBD1 might be the D (5 bases). V gave up 2 bases and J gave up 0 bases, with 10 bases separating them. The CDR3 is made up of 15 amino acids. CDR1 is LGHNA, CDR2 YSLEER, per germline. The CDR3: CASSQLGTMNTEAFF. CDR3 coding DNA: TGCGCCAGCAGCCAACTGGGGACTATGAACACTGAAGCTTTCTTT.